These 32 T cell receptor beta chains originate from one sample sequenced in a study of blood T cell repertoires in COVID-19. TCRdb's copy holds only in-frame clones and misses some; the assay was immunoSEQ multiplex PCR. The data show about 150,000 clones, with around 82% seen just once and roughly 2% held by the top ten. The sample consisted of peripheral blood. These receptors came from a woman older than 75 with acute or convalescent COVID-19.

The genes are TRBV7-8 and TRBJ2-5; 11 bases are shared with TRBD2. Per germline, CDR1 SGHVS and CDR2 FQNEAQ. The V and J ends lost 5 bases and 5 bases, in that order; junction bases with no gene match: 19. The CDR3 is made up of 19 amino acids. The CDR3 protein is CASSVATTQLAGVEETQYF. For the CDR3, the DNA is TGTGCCAGCAGCGTCGCAACAACCCAACTAGCGGGAGTGGAGGAGACCCAGTACTTC.

This chain uses TRBV19 with TRBJ1-5; D gene ambiguous. This CDR3 contains 17 residues. With 3 bases removed from V and 3 bases from J, the gap between germline ends came to 18 bases. Germline V gives CDR1 LNHDA, CDR2 SQIVND (reference sequence). Written as DNA, the CDR3 is TGTGCCAGTAGTATCGGGGTAGGAGGTGGTGACAATCAGCCCCAGCATTTT. Translation: CASSIGVGGGDNQPQHF.

This clone was found once. At one end, the junction sequence differs from germline, possibly due to a read error. The chain has TRBV29-1 and TRBJ2-3; 9 bases are a match to TRBD1. In germline, CDR1 is SQVTM, CDR2 ANQGSEA. CDR3 length: 15 residues. The CDR3 sequence: CSVEAPDRGTDTQYF. CDR3 nucleotides: TGCAGCGTCGAAGCTCCAGACAGGGGGACAGATACGCAGTATTTT.

This sequence joins TRBV19 and TRBJ2-1; 12 bases match TRBD2. Trimming removed 5 bases from V and 1 base from J; junction bases left unmatched: 24. This CDR3 spans 23 amino acids. The germline gives CDR1 LNHDA, CDR2 SQIVND (reference sequence). Written as DNA, the CDR3 is TGTGCCAGTAGTCCGAAGCGGGGCAGGGGGGCGACTAGCGGGAGAGGATCCTACAATGAGCAGTTCTTC. It is translated as CASSPKRGRGATSGRGSYNEQFF.

The J gene is TRBJ1-6, the V gene TRBV10-3; D uncertain. The V end was cut by 2 bases, the J end by 0 bases, with 11 bases between. The CDR3 totals 17 residues. Germline-derived CDR1 and CDR2 are ENHRY and SYGVKD. CDR3 DNA sequence: TGTGCCATCAGTGAGGATTCATCGAGCTCCTATAATTCACCCCTCCACTTT. It translates to CAISEDSSSSYNSPLHF.

This clone has more than one count but fewer than ten. This rearrangement joins TRBV6-1 to TRBJ1-6; 9 bases match TRBD1. The V gene's germline CDR1 is MNHNS and CDR2 SASEGT. Unmatched junction bases numbered 6, after V lost 6 bases and J lost 3 bases. The CDR3 loop spans 16 amino acids. The CDR3 DNA sequence: TGTGCCAGCAGAGAACAGACAGGGGGCTATAATTCACCCCTCCACTTT. Its translation: CASREQTGGYNSPLHF.

The rearrangement links TRBV11-1 to TRBJ2-3; TRBD2 is a possible D gene (5 bases). V lost 1 base and J 4 bases, leaving 9 bases between the germline ends. Germline assignment: CDR1 SGHAT and CDR2 FQDESV (reference sequence). CDR3 length: 14 residues. The CDR3 loop is CASSLGLASDTQYF. Written as DNA, the CDR3 is TGTGCCAGCAGCTTAGGGCTAGCATCAGATACGCAGTATTTT.

The rearrangement uses TRBV5-1 and TRBJ2-2; maybe TRBD1 (5 bases). Germline V CDR1 and CDR2: SGHRS, YFSETQ. V lost 1 base to trimming and J lost 8 bases, with 15 bases between them. CDR3 size: 15 residues. DNA of the CDR3: TGCGCCAGCAGCTTGTCTCAATCAGGGTTGGGGGAGCTGTTTTTT. It translates to CASSLSQSGLGELFF.

The chain uses TRBV7-2 and TRBJ2-1, with D uncertain. Germline V gene sequence: CDR1 SGHTA, CDR2 FQGNSA. Trimming pared 1 base from V and 9 bases from J, leaving 10 bases between. This CDR3 contains 13 residues. CDR3 nucleotide sequence: TGTGCCAGCAGCTTAGTACTCCTTGGTGAGCAGTTCTTC. Encoded protein: CASSLVLLGEQFF.

V usage is TRBV19 and J usage is TRBJ2-2, with TRBD1 as a possible D gene (6 bases). Germline loops: CDR1 LNHDA, CDR2 SQIVND (reference sequence). CDR3 size: 14 residues. With 4 bases removed from V and 7 bases from J, the gap between germline ends came to 13 bases. The CDR3 bases are TGTGCCAGTAGTAAATCAGGGGTCGGCGGGGAGCTGTTTTTT. It yields the protein CASSKSGVGGELFF.

The V and J genes are TRBV7-9 and TRBJ2-7, with D possibly matching TRBD1 (5 bases). V was shortened by 5 bases and J by 3 bases, with 14 bases between the two germline ends. Germline loops: CDR1 SEHNR, CDR2 FQNEAQ (reference sequence). CDR3 length: 14 residues. The CDR3 reads CASSVQGKSYEQYF. CDR3 nucleotide sequence: TGTGCCAGCAGCGTTCAGGGTAAAAGCTACGAGCAGTACTTC.

This chain uses TRBV5-1 with TRBJ2-5, with D possibly being TRBD1 (5 bases). Germline V gives CDR1 SGHRS, CDR2 YFSETQ. With 7 bases removed from V and 2 bases from J, the gap between germline ends came to 18 bases. This CDR3 spans 15 amino acids. The CDR3 region is CASSTGRALQETQYF. CDR3 DNA: TGCGCCAGCTCCACCGGCAGGGCCCTGCAAGAGACCCAGTACTTC.

This chain links TRBV4-1 with TRBJ2-7; perhaps TRBD2 as D (6 bases). Deletions cut 0 bases from V and 4 bases from J, with 16 bases between. In germline, CDR1 is MGHRA, CDR2 YSYEKL. The CDR3 runs 16 residues. The CDR3 DNA sequence: TGCGCCAGCAGCCAAGACCCCACGGGAGCCCTTTACGAGCAGTACTTC. It encodes CASSQDPTGALYEQYF.

The chain employs TRBV11-2 and TRBJ2-1; D is perhaps TRBD1 (6 bases). The germline V gene has CDR1 SGHAT and CDR2 FQNNGV. V gave up 5 bases and J gave up 11 bases, with 10 bases separating them. The CDR3 spans 11 residues. CDR3 amino acids: CASSLGTKQFF. DNA for the CDR3: TGTGCCAGCAGCCTAGGGACAAAGCAGTTCTTC.

J is TRBJ2-7 and V is TRBV7-3; TRBD1 agrees at 12 bases. This CDR3 contains 14 residues. Germline values: CDR1 SGHTA, CDR2 FQGTGA. V dropped 3 bases and J dropped 5; count of bases not matched to a gene: 2. The CDR3 loop reads CASSLGQGANEQYF. The CDR3 region has the DNA TGTGCCAGCAGCTTGGGACAGGGGGCGAACGAGCAGTACTTC.

The chain joins TRBV7-3 to TRBJ1-1; D is possibly TRBD1 (5 bases). V gave up 1 base and J gave up 0 bases, with 9 bases separating them. This CDR3 region has 15 residues. Germline CDR1 reads SGHTA; CDR2 reads FQGTGA. DNA for the CDR3: TGTGCCAGCAGCTTAATAGGGGCGGTGAACACTGAAGCTTTCTTT. It is translated as CASSLIGAVNTEAFF.

The gene calls are TRBV7-9 and TRBJ2-1; 12 nucleotides align to TRBD2. This CDR3 has 16 residues. CDR1 is SEHNR, CDR2 FQNEAQ, per germline (reference sequence). The junction had 3 bases not matched to a gene; V was cut back by 0 bases and J by 6 bases. CDR3 DNA sequence: TGTGCCAGCAGCTTAGCGCTGACTAGCGGGAGCAATGAGCAGTTCTTC. Residues: CASSLALTSGSNEQFF. Complete variable domain (other parts from reference TRBV7-9 and TRBJ2-1): DTGVSQNPRHKITKRGQNVTFRCDPISEHNRLYWYRQTLGQGPEFLTYFQNEAQLEKSRLLSDRFSAERPKGSFSTLEIQRTEQGDSAMYLCASSLALTSGSNEQFFGPGTRLTVL.

The chain links TRBV6-5 to TRBJ2-3, with 7 nucleotides matching TRBD1. The CDR3 consists of 14 residues. Germline loops: CDR1 MNHEY, CDR2 SVGAGI. V was clipped by 8 bases and J by 2 bases; unmatched bases: 7. The DNA for the CDR3 is TGTGCCAGCGGAGGACAGGTCCTCACAGATACGCAGTATTTT. It yields the protein CASGGQVLTDTQYF.

The chain recombines TRBV28 with TRBJ2-6; 7 nucleotides align to TRBD1. The length of the CDR3 is 18 residues. J was trimmed by 1 base and V by 5 bases; bases with no gene match: 11. CDR1 is MDHEN, CDR2 SYDVKM, per germline. Here the CDR3 DNA reads TGTGCCAGCAGTCCAAGACAGGGTGTTCGGTCTGGGGCCAACGTCCTGACTTTC. Its translation: CASSPRQGVRSGANVLTF. Together with reference TRBV28 and TRBJ2-6, the CDR3 gives the full variable domain: DVKVTQSSRYLVKRTGEKVFLECVQDMDHENMFWYRQDPGLGLRLIYFSYDVKMKEKGDIPEGYSVSREKKERFSLILESASTNQTSMYLCASSPRQGVRSGANVLTFGAGSRLTVL.

This chain joins TRBV5-8 and TRBJ2-1; 8 bases map to TRBD2. Losses at the gene ends were 3 bases for V and 0 bases for J; bases not matched to a gene: 11. The CDR3 is made up of 18 amino acids. The germline CDR1 and CDR2 sequences are SGHTS and YDEGEE. CDR3 residues: CASSSFRGSGSSYNEQFF. The CDR3, as DNA: TGTGCCAGCAGCTCTTTCAGGGGAAGCGGGAGCTCCTACAATGAGCAGTTCTTC.

This chain joins TRBV15 and TRBJ2-1; 12 positions match TRBD2. This CDR3 contains 18 residues. Trimming cost V 5 bases and J 7 bases; bases outside gene matches: 15. Per germline, CDR1 LNHNV and CDR2 YYDKDF (reference sequence). The CDR3 spells CATSSGLAGLKRGNEQFF. As DNA, the CDR3 is TGTGCCACCAGCTCGGGACTAGCGGGTCTAAAACGGGGTAATGAGCAGTTCTTC.

The genes are TRBV29-1 and TRBJ2-5; tentatively, D is TRBD1 (5 bases). Germline CDR1 reads SQVTM; CDR2 reads ANQGSEA. The ends were cut back, 4 bases at V and 0 bases at J, with 9 bases in the middle. This CDR3 has 13 amino acids. The CDR3, as DNA: TGCAGCGTTGGTAGGGGAAACCAAGAGACCCAGTACTTC. Translated: CSVGRGNQETQYF.

The rearrangement uses TRBV7-2 and TRBJ2-6; a possible D gene is TRBD1 (6 bases). V lost 5 bases and J 4 bases, leaving 15 bases between the germline ends. The CDR3 has 16 amino acids. Looked up from germline, CDR1 is SGHTA and CDR2 is FQGNSA. Here the CDR3 reads CASSLDSPGGANVLTF. DNA for the CDR3: TGTGCCAGCAGCCTGGACAGCCCTGGGGGGGCCAACGTCCTGACTTTC.

V gene TRBV30 combines with J gene TRBJ1-1; D is unresolved. V lost 6 bases and J lost 1, with 12 bases in between. CDR3 length: 13 amino acids. The germline V gene encodes CDR1 GTSNPN and CDR2 SVGIG (reference sequence). Here the CDR3 DNA reads TGTGCCTGCCAACGGAACAGGAACACTGAAGCTTTCTTT. Residues: CACQRNRNTEAFF.

The CDR3 is CARLTGDGYTF. CDR3 coding DNA: TGTGCCAGGCTGACAGGGGATGGCTACACCTTC. The gene calls are TRBV19 and TRBJ1-2, with 8 bases fitting TRBD1. This CDR3 has 11 amino acids. From germline, CDR1 is LNHDA and CDR2 SQIVND (reference sequence). V lost 9 bases, J lost 6 bases, and 3 bases stayed unmatched.

J is TRBJ1-4 and V is TRBV12-5; 10 nucleotides match TRBD1. Trimming at V came to 6 bases and at J to 8 bases, leaving 15 bases not matched to a gene. Looked up from germline, CDR1 is LGHNT and CDR2 is FRNRAP. The CDR3 sequence is 17 residues long. CDR3 amino acids: CASGPPLTGGEREKLFF. The DNA for the CDR3 is TGTGCTAGTGGCCCCCCCTTGACAGGGGGCGAAAGAGAAAAACTGTTTTTT. The whole variable domain, remainder taken from reference TRBV12-5 and TRBJ1-4, is DARVTQTPRHKVTEMGQEVTMRCQPILGHNTVFWYRQTMMQGLELLAYFRNRAPLDDSGMPKDRFSAEMPDATLATLKIQPSEPRDSAVYFCASGPPLTGGEREKLFFGSGTQLSVL.

V and J are TRBV27 and TRBJ1-2; D unresolved. The CDR3 runs 15 residues. CDR1 MNHEY and CDR2 SMNVEV come from the germline V gene (reference sequence). Trimming removed 2 bases at V and 0 bases at J, with 10 bases between. CDR3 sequence (DNA): TGTGCCAGCAGTTTAAGGAGGAGCGCTAACTATGGCTACACCTTC. Translation gives CASSLRRSANYGYTF.

J is TRBJ2-7 and V is TRBV6-5, with 9 bases identical to TRBD1. The J segment lost 6 bases and the V segment lost 5 bases, leaving 11 bases of the junction unmatched. This CDR3 contains 15 residues. Germline-derived CDR1 and CDR2 are MNHEY and SVGAGI. The CDR3 loop reads CASSTTGGTASEQYF. In DNA, the CDR3 is TGTGCCAGCAGTACGACAGGGGGTACGGCTAGCGAGCAGTACTTC.

The V gene is TRBV19, the J gene TRBJ1-1; 7 bases map to TRBD1. Germline CDR1 is LNHDA and CDR2 is SQIVND (reference sequence). V was clipped by 6 bases and J by 5 bases; unmatched bases: 3. The CDR3 is made up of 12 amino acids. CDR3 loop: CASSPTGTEAFF. As DNA, the CDR3 is TGTGCCAGTAGCCCGACAGGGACTGAAGCTTTCTTT.

V and J are TRBV4-1 and TRBJ2-1; 7 nucleotides line up with TRBD1. The V gene's germline CDR1 is MGHRA and CDR2 YSYEKL. The V segment lost 0 bases and the J segment 0 bases; nucleotides outside the gene matches: 2. The CDR3 totals 16 residues. For the CDR3, the DNA is TGCGCCAGCAGCCAAGACAGGACAGGCTCCTACAATGAGCAGTTCTTC. This gives the protein CASSQDRTGSYNEQFF.

The rearrangement joins TRBV2 to TRBJ2-3, with 8 nucleotides matching TRBD2. This CDR3 is 15 amino acids long. Trimming cost V 3 bases and J 5 bases; bases outside gene matches: 7. CDR1 SNHLY and CDR2 FYNNEI come from the germline V gene. DNA for the CDR3: TGTGCCAGCAGTGACGCGCGGGGGGTTGGAGATACGCAGTATTTT. This codes for CASSDARGVGDTQYF.

This chain uses TRBV19 with TRBJ2-7; the D is unclear. Trimming stripped 5 bases from V and 3 bases from J, with 11 bases between. CDR1 and CDR2 (germline): LNHDA, SQIVND (reference sequence). This CDR3 contains 13 residues. The CDR3 here is CASSPNRVYEQYF. CDR3 bases: TGTGCCAGTAGTCCCAACAGAGTCTACGAGCAGTACTTC.